This T cell receptor beta chain came from a study of cytomegalovirus exposure and HLA in healthy donors. At the level of the study: Some 85 million unique TCRs, all from HLA-typed donors, were included in an early release of the data.

The CDR3 extends over 18 amino acids. J lost 0 bases, V lost 4 bases, and 9 bases had no gene match. The germline V gene has CDR1 MRHNA and CDR2 SNTAGT. PCR employed 60 Vbeta and 13 Jbeta primers. Sequenced by immunoSEQ multiplex PCR; TCRdb stores in-frame clones only, minus some. The sample has approximately 190,000 clones, approximately 78% seen once. Samples came from healthy bone marrow donors. The sample holds a few counts of this clone. Its antigen is unknown. Study conclusions and caveats: HLA allele associations emerged for about 16,000 TCR beta sequences in a later analysis, at 0.05 false discovery rate. Further analysis was carried out later, and it showed several of the most significant clusters appearing linked to common viral pathogens.

This chain uses TRBV6-4 with TRBJ2-6, with 7 bases identical to TRBD1. This receptor was taken from a woman younger than 35 in good health and CMV-seronegative. Source material: PBMCs. The CDR3 region is CASSAPGQISSGANVLTF. DNA for the CDR3: TGTGCCAGCAGTGCTCCGGGACAGATTTCCTCTGGGGCCAACGTCCTGACTTTC.